One and the same sample provided the 23 T cell receptor beta chains below, sequenced in a study of long-term antiretroviral therapy in people with HIV. Runs used v3.0 of the immunoSEQ assay and were done at survey level. Sequenced by immunoSEQ multiplex PCR; TCRdb stores in-frame clones only, minus some. The sample includes 22,000 or so clones, over 75% of them seen just once. The source was unsorted PBMCs, collected 2.6 years after starting antiretroviral therapy. Receptors originate from a woman aged 50 to 60 with HIV.

The genes are TRBV6-5 and TRBJ1-1; no definite D call. The CDR3 contains 14 residues. Trimming took off 7 bases at V and 5 bases at J, with 17 bases between the two ends. Looked up from germline, CDR1 is MNHEY and CDR2 is SVGAGI. The CDR3 protein is CASTLGPGRTEAFF. Written as DNA, the CDR3 is TGTGCCAGCACCCTAGGTCCCGGGAGAACTGAAGCTTTCTTT.

V and J are TRBV5-6 and TRBJ2-2, with D hard to call. The CDR3 spans 14 residues. The germline V gene encodes CDR1 SGHDT and CDR2 YYEEEE. The V end lost 3 bases, the J end lost 6 bases, and 12 bases lay between the germline ends. CDR3 protein: CASSWVNPAGELFF. The CDR3 nucleotides read TGTGCCAGCAGCTGGGTCAACCCGGCCGGGGAGCTGTTTTTT.

This clone appeared once. The J gene is TRBJ1-4, the V gene TRBV5-1, with 10 bases matching TRBD1. The CDR3 loop spans 15 amino acids. Per the germline V gene, CDR1 is SGHRS and CDR2 is YFSETQ. J gave up 6 bases and V 0 bases, and 2 bases lay outside the gene matches. CDR3 bases: TGCGCCAGCAGCTTGGAGGGGACAGGGGATGAAAAACTGTTTTTT. Protein product: CASSLEGTGDEKLFF.

The chain is built from TRBV19 and TRBJ2-1; D not resolved. Trimming pared 4 bases from V and 16 bases from J, leaving 17 bases between. The CDR3 consists of 12 residues. Germline CDR1 reads LNHDA; CDR2 reads SQIVND (reference sequence). CDR3 region: CASSTPGPPPFF. Here the CDR3 DNA reads TGTGCCAGTAGTACCCCCGGACCCCCTCCCTTCTTC.

The sample holds a few counts of this clone. V gene TRBV5-5 combines with J gene TRBJ2-7; D is uncertain. The germline V gene encodes CDR1 SGHKS and CDR2 YYEKEE (reference sequence). The CDR3 totals 16 residues. The V end was cut by 0 bases, the J end by 1 base, with 14 bases between. Written as DNA, the CDR3 is TGTGCCAGCAGCTTGGACGAATCGGACCAGTCCTACGAGCAGTACTTC. The encoded protein is CASSLDESDQSYEQYF.

The chain is built from TRBV2 and TRBJ1-5; D is unresolved. This CDR3 region has 14 residues. Germline V CDR1 and CDR2: SNHLY, FYNNEI. V dropped 1 base and J dropped 2 bases, with 6 bases sitting between them. CDR3 sequence: CASSEVRGNQPQHF. CDR3 sequence (DNA): TGTGCCAGCAGTGAAGTTCGTGGCAATCAGCCCCAGCATTTT.

The gene calls are TRBV10-3 and TRBJ1-1; 7 bases match TRBD1. This CDR3 region has 14 residues. CDR1 and CDR2 (germline): ENHRY, SYGVKD. The junction had 6 bases not matched to a gene; V was cut back by 4 bases and J by 4 bases. The CDR3: CAISARGWGTEAFF. The CDR3 coding sequence is TGTGCCATCAGTGCCAGGGGGTGGGGCACTGAAGCTTTCTTT.

The V call is TRBV7-2, the J call TRBJ2-7; either TRBD1 or TRBD2 may supply D (5 bases each). V was clipped by 7 bases and J by 2 bases, with 18 bases between them. There are 15 residues in the CDR3. CDR1 is SGHTA, CDR2 FQGNSA, per germline. CDR3 bases: TGTGCCAGCACCCCTAGCCCGTCAGGGCCCTACGAGCAGTACTTC. Protein product: CASTPSPSGPYEQYF. Combining the CDR3 with reference TRBV7-2 and TRBJ2-7 gives the whole variable domain GAGVSQSPSNKVTEKGKDVELRCDPISGHTALYWYRQSLGQGLEFLIYFQGNSAPDKSGLPSDRFSAERTGGSVSTLTIQRTQQEDSAVYLCASTPSPSGPYEQYFGPGTRLTVT.

V and J are TRBV30 and TRBJ2-1, with TRBD2 matching 10 bases. From germline, CDR1 is GTSNPN and CDR2 SVGIG (reference sequence). With 3 bases clipped from V and 5 bases from J, the junction kept 4 bases outside the gene matches. CDR3 size: 14 residues. CDR3 loop: CAWSGLAEDNEQFF. The CDR3 region has the DNA TGTGCCTGGAGCGGACTAGCGGAGGACAATGAGCAGTTCTTC.

This chain uses TRBV4-3 with TRBJ2-7; D remains unclear. Per germline, CDR1 LGHNA and CDR2 YSLEER. The CDR3 has 13 amino acids. The V end lost 1 base, the J end lost 3 bases, and 7 bases lay between the germline ends. The CDR3 spells CASSQGVGYEQYF. For the CDR3, the DNA is TGCGCCAGCAGCCAAGGGGTGGGCTACGAGCAGTACTTC.

The V and J genes are TRBV6-5 and TRBJ2-2; tentative D call: TRBD2 (5 bases). The CDR3 has 14 residues. Germline V gene lookup returns CDR1 MNHEY and CDR2 SVGAGI. V shed 8 bases and J shed 2 bases, with 12 bases lying between them. The CDR3 reads CASRGNGNTGELFF. CDR3 DNA sequence: TGTGCCAGCCGGGGAAACGGTAACACCGGGGAGCTGTTTTTT.

This chain links TRBV5-6 with TRBJ2-7, with D uncertain. Germline CDR1 SGHDT, CDR2 YYEEEE. This CDR3 is 11 amino acids long. Trimming took 2 bases from V and 6 from J, leaving 6 bases between them. In DNA form, the CDR3 reads TGTGCCAGCAGCTTCTACGGCGAGCAGTACTTC. Its protein product is CASSFYGEQYF.

This clone is a singleton in its sample. V gene TRBV5-4 combines with J gene TRBJ2-5; D not certain. Trimming took 1 base from V and 0 from J, leaving 10 bases between them. There are 15 residues in the CDR3. The germline V gene has CDR1 SGHNT and CDR2 YYREEE (reference sequence). Here the CDR3 DNA reads TGTGCCAGCAGCTTGTTTCGGGCGGACCAAGAGACCCAGTACTTC. Its protein product is CASSLFRADQETQYF.

The CDR3 loop is CASSWGVGVTQQPQHF. The CDR3, as DNA: TGTGCCAGCAGTTGGGGGGTTGGGGTGACGCAACAGCCCCAGCATTTT. The chain links TRBV28 to TRBJ1-5; D is possibly TRBD1 (5 bases). The germline V gene has CDR1 MDHEN and CDR2 SYDVKM. There are 16 residues in the CDR3. The V end was cut by 4 bases, the J end by 7 bases, with 20 bases between.

The chain recombines TRBV5-1 with TRBJ1-5, with D unclear. Germline V gene data show CDR1 as SGHRS and CDR2 as YFSETQ. CDR3 size: 14 residues. Trimming took off 0 bases at V and 1 base at J, with 5 bases between the two ends. This CDR3 is CASSLGGSNQPQHF. The DNA of the CDR3 is TGCGCCAGCAGCTTGGGGGGAAGCAATCAGCCCCAGCATTTT.

The genes are TRBV19 and TRBJ1-1; maybe TRBD1 (5 bases). The germline CDR1 and CDR2 sequences are LNHDA and SQIVND (reference sequence). This CDR3 comprises 17 residues. V was clipped by 0 bases and J by 1 base, with 15 bases between them. The CDR3 spells CASSIDVAGSPNTEAFF. The CDR3 coding sequence is TGTGCCAGTAGTATAGATGTGGCAGGGTCCCCGAACACTGAAGCTTTCTTT.

The rearrangement uses TRBV7-2 and TRBJ2-5, with D perhaps TRBD2 (5 bases). Trimming took off 6 bases at V and 5 bases at J, with 19 bases between the two ends. Germline CDR1 is SGHTA and CDR2 is FQGNSA. There are 15 residues in the CDR3. CDR3 protein: CASSLAFGPWETQYF. CDR3 bases: TGTGCCAGCAGTCTAGCTTTCGGACCCTGGGAGACCCAGTACTTC.

This chain uses TRBV7-8 with TRBJ1-2; D remains ambiguous. Germline CDR1 SGHVS, CDR2 FQNEAQ. Trimming took off 0 bases at V and 6 bases at J, with 8 bases between the two ends. The CDR3 runs to 13 residues. The CDR3 nucleotides are TGTGCCAGCAGCTTAGCGAACTTTCATGGCTACACCTTC. Translating gives CASSLANFHGYTF.

Concerning this clone: A read error may produce the germline difference seen at one junction end. V is TRBV9 and J is TRBJ2-1; D possibly corresponds to TRBD2 (6 bases). The CDR3 sequence is 17 residues long. Germline V gene sequence: CDR1 SGDLS, CDR2 YYNGEE. The chain's CDR3 is CASNVRVDGSSYNEQFF. The DNA of the CDR3 is TGTGCCAGCAACGTACGGGTTGACGGGAGCTCCTACAATGAGCAGTTCTTC. The full variable domain, with the rest looked up from reference TRBV9 and TRBJ2-1, is DSGVTQTPKHLITATGQRVTLRCSPRSGDLSVYWYQQSLDQGLQFLIQYYNGEERAKGNILERFSAQQFPDLHSELNLSSLELGDSALYFCASNVRVDGSSYNEQFFGPGTRLTVL.

The chain joins TRBV5-8 to TRBJ2-2; weak D call: TRBD1 (6 bases). The ends were cut back, 4 bases at V and 4 bases at J, with 17 bases in the middle. CDR3 length: 16 amino acids. The germline gives CDR1 SGHTS, CDR2 YDEGEE. CDR3 sequence reads: CASSPGVTSFTGELFF. Here the CDR3 DNA reads TGTGCCAGCAGCCCAGGGGTTACGTCATTCACCGGGGAGCTGTTTTTT.

The gene calls are TRBV7-2 and TRBJ2-3; 10 bases align to TRBD1. The ends lost 5 bases at V and 4 bases at J; junction bases unmatched: 12. Germline lookup yields CDR1 SGHTA and CDR2 FQGNSA. This CDR3 spans 17 amino acids. This CDR3 reads CASSLLWTGGTADTQYF. CDR3 DNA sequence: TGTGCCAGCAGCCTACTATGGACAGGGGGTACCGCAGATACGCAGTATTTT.

The chain combines TRBV19 with TRBJ2-7; 11 positions match TRBD1. Germline V gene sequence: CDR1 LNHDA, CDR2 SQIVND (reference sequence). Trimming at V came to 5 bases and at J to 4 bases, leaving 4 bases not matched to a gene. The CDR3 totals 14 residues. The CDR3 nucleotides read TGTGCCAGTAGTCCCGGACAGGGGGCGTACGAGCAGTACTTC. Its translation: CASSPGQGAYEQYF. Using reference TRBV19 and TRBJ2-7 for the parts outside the CDR3, the full variable domain is DGGITQSPKYLFRKEGQNVTLSCEQNLNHDAMYWYRQDPGQGLRLIYYSQIVNDFQKGDIAEGYSVSREKKESFPLTVTSAQKNPTAFYLCASSPGQGAYEQYFGPGTRLTVT.

The sample holds a few counts of this clone. The gene calls are TRBV28 and TRBJ2-7; 11 bases align to TRBD2. Germline V lookup: CDR1 MDHEN, CDR2 SYDVKM. J was trimmed by 0 bases and V by 6 bases; bases with no gene match: 4. This CDR3 spans 15 amino acids. In DNA, the CDR3 is TGTGCCAGCAGGCTGGGACTAGCGGCCTCCTACGAGCAGTACTTC. It yields the protein CASRLGLAASYEQYF.